This T cell receptor beta chain derives from a study of cytomegalovirus exposure and HLA in healthy donors. The PCR ran on 60 Vbeta and 13 Jbeta primers. Profiled with immunoSEQ multiplex PCR; TCRdb holds only in-frame clones, not every one. The sample carries under 150,000 clones, about two thirds recorded once. The CDR3 is 14 amino acids. Per germline, CDR1 SGHRS and CDR2 YFSETQ. Trimming cost V 0 bases and J 8 bases; bases outside gene matches: 5. The chain recombines TRBV5-1 with TRBJ1-2; 9 nucleotides agree with TRBD1. The TCR comes from a man in his 60s in good health and CMV-seronegative. The sample taken for sequencing was PBMCs. The CDR3 DNA reads TGCGCCAGCAGCTTGGTACAGGGGGCGGAAGGCTACACCTTC. Amino acids: CASSLVQGAEGYTF.